This T cell receptor beta chain was observed in a study of T cell responses to AZD1222 COVID-19 vaccine. Study at large: Investigators merged groups given second doses at roughly 4 or roughly 12 weeks.

A note on this clone: As yet, its antigen is unknown.

Sequencing was performed with immunoSEQ multiplex PCR; in TCRdb, only in-frame clones are kept and a portion is missing. The sample holds about 150,000 clones, approximately 85% seen once. V was pared by 1 base and J by 1 base, with 12 bases between. The CDR3 is 16 residues long. CDR1 and CDR2 (germline): SGHDT, YYEEEE. Whole-study results and caveats: Repertoire sampling happened only post peak T cell response. Donors skewed white British and female; clonal diversity was possibly underestimated.

The chain recombines TRBV5-6 with TRBJ1-5, with D perhaps matching TRBD1 (5 bases). This receptor was taken from an adult in good health. The material was peripheral blood, obtained on day 0 of AZD1222 vaccination. As DNA, the CDR3 is TGTGCCAGCAGCTTGTGGGGACGGGCCAGCAATCAGCCCCAGCATTTT. It codes for CASSLWGRASNQPQHF.